The next 26 T cell receptor beta chains were all read from a single sample in a study of regulatory T cells in long-lasting Graves disease. For TCR beta, libraries came from iRepertoire HTBI primers and Arm-PCR of CDR3 regions. TCRdb reanalysed the multiplex PCR reads using MiXCR and keeps one entry per CDR3 protein. The sample lists hundreds of thousands of distinct CDR3 sequences; around 15% were seen once. As to time point: newly diagnosed GD, antithyroid drugs for less than 3 months. RNA isolated from PBMCs was used to make the TCR library. The sample here was peripheral blood mononuclear cells (PBMCs), taken at new diagnosis, from a patient treated with antithyroid drugs. The receptors stem from a female donor with Graves disease.

This clonotype was seen repeatedly, ten times or more. This chain connects TRBV2 to TRBJ2-5, with TRBD2 matching 7 bases. The J segment lost 5 bases and the V segment lost 1 base, leaving 4 bases of the junction unmatched. CDR3 length: 14 amino acids. The germline CDR1 and CDR2 sequences are SNHLY and FYNNEI. CDR3 protein: CASSEEASGETQYF. CDR3 sequence (DNA): TGTGCCAGCAGTGAAGAGGCTAGCGGTGAGACCCAGTACTTC.

This clonotype was picked up many times. The gene calls are TRBV20-1 and TRBJ2-6; a weak D match, TRBD2 (7 bases). This CDR3 contains 16 residues. Per the germline V gene, CDR1 is DFQATT and CDR2 is SNEGSKA (reference sequence). The V end lost 1 base, the J end lost 0 bases, and 10 bases lay between the germline ends. This CDR3 reads CSARGGGGSGANVLTF. CDR3 sequence (DNA): TGCAGTGCTAGAGGGGGAGGGGGCTCTGGGGCCAACGTCCTGACTTTC.

This clonotype was observed a few times. The chain carries TRBV6-4 and TRBJ1-1, with 10 bases that match TRBD1. The CDR3 extends over 17 amino acids. After removal of 5 bases from V and 4 bases from J, the junction contained 13 bases not matched to a gene. CDR1 is MRHNA, CDR2 SNTAGT, per germline. The CDR3 region is CASSKPRTGGISTEAFF. Here the CDR3 DNA reads TGTGCCAGCAGTAAGCCTAGGACAGGGGGTATTAGCACTGAAGCTTTCTTT.

The gene calls are TRBV4-1 and TRBJ2-3, with 7 positions matching TRBD2. The germline V gene has CDR1 MGHRA and CDR2 YSYEKL. Losses at the gene ends were 2 bases for V and 1 base for J; bases not matched to a gene: 6. This CDR3 has 16 residues. As DNA, the CDR3 is TGCGCCAGCAGCCAAAGAGCGAGCGGGGGCACAGATACGCAGTATTTT. Its protein product is CASSQRASGGTDTQYF.

The genes are TRBV20-1 and TRBJ1-6; D not certain. This CDR3 is built from 17 residues. The germline gives CDR1 DFQATT, CDR2 SNEGSKA (reference sequence). Trimming took 3 bases from V and 0 from J, leaving 15 bases between them. In DNA form, the CDR3 reads TGCAGTGCTAGCTTGGGATTCTCAAGCTCCTATAATTCACCCCTCCACTTT. Translating it yields CSASLGFSSSYNSPLHF.

The table lists this clonotype with a few counts. This chain joins TRBV5-1 and TRBJ2-5, with 7 positions matching TRBD1. V trimming: 4 bases; J trimming: 5 bases; junction bases outside the gene matches: 5. This CDR3 contains 13 residues. Germline CDR1 is SGHRS and CDR2 is YFSETQ. The CDR3 is CASSREQGETQYF. The CDR3 DNA follows: TGCGCCAGCAGCAGAGAACAGGGGGAGACCCAGTACTTC. Based on the CDR3 plus reference TRBV5-1 and TRBJ2-5, the full variable domain is KAGVTQTPRYLIKTRGQQVTLSCSPISGHRSVSWYQQTPGQGLQFLFEYFSETQRNKGNFPGRFSGRQFSNSRSEMNVSTLELGDSALYLCASSREQGETQYFGPGTRLLVL.

This chain joins TRBV6-1 and TRBJ2-3, with TRBD1 identical over 8 bases. Germline lookup yields CDR1 MNHNS and CDR2 SASEGT. J lost 4 bases, V lost 2 bases, and 5 bases had no gene match. The CDR3 loop spans 15 amino acids. The CDR3 DNA sequence: TGTGCCAGCAGTGAATACCAGGGGGCTGCAGATACGCAGTATTTT. Protein: CASSEYQGAADTQYF.

In its sample, this clonotype was seen many times. The rearrangement uses TRBV27 and TRBJ2-5; 8 bases are shared with TRBD2. Trimming cost V 4 bases and J 1 base; bases outside gene matches: 8. The CDR3 is made up of 16 amino acids. CDR1 is MNHEY and CDR2 is SMNVEV in the germline V gene (reference sequence). Here the CDR3 reads CASSYAPGGGQETQYF. CDR3 DNA: TGTGCCAGCAGTTATGCCCCCGGGGGGGGCCAAGAGACCCAGTACTTC.

The sample holds a few counts of this clonotype. The gene calls are TRBV20-1 and TRBJ1-4, with 9 bases lining up with TRBD1. This CDR3 comprises 15 residues. From germline, CDR1 is DFQATT and CDR2 SNEGSKA (reference sequence). Trimming at V came to 4 bases and at J to 6 bases, leaving 9 bases not matched to a gene. The CDR3 DNA sequence: TGCAGTGCTAAGCGGACAGGGGACGTGGATGAAAAACTGTTTTTT. The encoded protein is CSAKRTGDVDEKLFF.

This clonotype appeared many times. The rearrangement joins TRBV27 to TRBJ1-2; D call uncertain. The CDR3 loop spans 16 amino acids. The germline V gene encodes CDR1 MNHEY and CDR2 SMNVEV (reference sequence). The V gene lost 6 bases and the J gene lost 4 bases, with 21 bases spanning the gap. CDR3 loop: CASSLRRQLTFYGYTF. The CDR3 region has the DNA TGTGCCAGCAGCCTAAGGCGGCAGCTAACCTTCTATGGCTACACCTTC.

This clonotype was observed a few times. This chain joins TRBV19 and TRBJ1-1, with D maybe TRBD1 (5 bases). Germline V lookup: CDR1 LNHDA, CDR2 SQIVND (reference sequence). Trimming took off 8 bases at V and 8 bases at J, with 12 bases between the two ends. This CDR3 contains 11 residues. The DNA of the CDR3 is TGTGCCAGTGCGTGGGGGTGGGAAGCTTTCTTT. Amino acid sequence: CASAWGWEAFF.

This clonotype was counted at least ten times. At one of its ends the junction is not consistent with the germline gene, which may arise from a read error. The chain combines TRBV5-1 with TRBJ2-4, with a weak D call TRBD1 (6 bases). The germline V gene encodes CDR1 SGHRS and CDR2 YFSETQ. This CDR3 is 17 amino acids long. CDR3 residues: CASSLVGRGLAKNIRYF. Written as DNA, the CDR3 is TGCGCCAGCAGCTTGGTCGGCAGGGGCTTAGCCAAAAACATTCGGTACTTC.

This clonotype was seen ten or more times. V gene TRBV30 combines with J gene TRBJ2-3; D gene ambiguous. CDR3 size: 15 residues. V was pared by 0 bases and J by 0 bases, with 10 bases between. Germline V gene lookup returns CDR1 GTSNPN and CDR2 SVGIG (reference sequence). The CDR3 protein is CAWSVVDTSTDTQYF. CDR3 DNA: TGTGCCTGGAGTGTTGTCGACACTAGCACAGATACGCAGTATTTT.

The J gene is TRBJ2-2, the V gene TRBV6-2 or TRBV6-3; D gene uncertain. The CDR3 has 16 residues. In germline, CDR1 is MNHEY, CDR2 SVGEGT. The V end was cut by 2 bases, the J end by 4 bases, with 14 bases between. For the CDR3, the DNA is TGTGCCAGCAGTTACGCCTCCACGAGTGGCACCGGGGAGCTGTTTTTT. This translates into CASSYASTSGTGELFF.

This clonotype occurred many times. The V call is TRBV27, the J call TRBJ2-1; D gene unclear. This CDR3 has 16 residues. V was clipped by 2 bases and J by 8 bases, with 19 bases between them. Germline values: CDR1 MNHEY, CDR2 SMNVEV (reference sequence). The CDR3 spells CASSLARFPAHDEQFF. In nucleotides, the CDR3 is TGTGCCAGCAGTTTAGCGCGGTTCCCGGCACACGATGAGCAGTTCTTC.

CDR3 nucleotides: TGTGCCAGCAGCCCGACAGTCAGGGTGGACACCATATATTTT. Translated, it gives CASSPTVRVDTIYF. The rearrangement links TRBV9 to TRBJ1-3; tentative D call: TRBD1 (5 bases). Germline V gene sequence: CDR1 SGDLS, CDR2 YYNGEE. V was pared by 4 bases and J by 8 bases, with 16 bases between. The CDR3 consists of 14 residues.

This clonotype showed up just once. The junction and the germline gene differ at one end; a read error may be behind it. The gene calls are TRBV7-7 and TRBJ2-2; possible D gene TRBD1, 6 bases. This CDR3 region has 14 residues. CDR1 SSHAT and CDR2 FNYEAQ come from the germline V gene (reference sequence). The CDR3 region is CACSLGRGSGELFF. As DNA, the CDR3 is TGTGCCTGCAGCTTAGGCAGGGGATCCGGGGAGCTGTTTTTT.

In this sample, this clonotype turned up many times. The chain links TRBV7-2 to TRBJ2-1; D not resolved. Trimming stripped 4 bases from V and 8 bases from J, with 9 bases between. CDR3 size: 12 residues. The germline V gene has CDR1 SGHTA and CDR2 FQGNSA. As DNA, the CDR3 is TGTGCCAGCAGCTCCGCTCCTGATGAGCAGTTCTTC. Its translation is CASSSAPDEQFF. The whole variable domain, filled in from reference TRBV7-2 and TRBJ2-1, reads GAGVSQSPSNKVTEKGKDVELRCDPISGHTALYWYRQSLGQGLEFLIYFQGNSAPDKSGLPSDRFSAERTGGSVSTLTIQRTQQEDSAVYLCASSSAPDEQFFGPGTRLTVL.

This clonotype was seen more than once but under ten times. The chain links TRBV6-5 to TRBJ2-1; D not certain. Germline-derived CDR1 and CDR2 are MNHEY and SVGAGI. V lost 0 bases, J lost 10 bases, and 7 bases lay in between. The CDR3 has 12 residues. As DNA, the CDR3 is TGTGCCAGCAGTTACTCGACGCGGGAGCAGTTCTTC. Amino acids: CASSYSTREQFF.

Comment on this clonotype: A much larger clone lies a single base off, so this may be a read error. The chain uses TRBV7-3 and TRBJ2-1; 9 positions agree with TRBD1. The CDR3 sequence is 15 residues long. CDR1 is SGHTA and CDR2 is FQGTGA in the germline V gene. CDR3 region: CATSLGQGGYNEQFF. For the CDR3, the DNA is TGTGCCACCAGCCTGGGACAGGGAGGGTACAATGAGCAGTTCTTC.

Regarding this clonotype: A read error may explain this, as a much larger clone is one base away. The chain recombines TRBV7-6 with TRBJ2-7; D may be TRBD1 (5 bases). V was trimmed by 4 bases and J by 3 bases, leaving 10 bases between them. The germline CDR1 and CDR2 sequences are SGHVS and FNYEAQ. The CDR3 loop spans 13 amino acids. This CDR3 reads CASSSDRCYEQYF. The CDR3, as DNA: TGTGCCAGCAGCTCCGACAGATGCTACGAGCAGTACTTC. Full variable domain (missing parts from reference TRBV7-6 and TRBJ2-7): GAGVSQSPRYKVTKRGQDVALRCDPISGHVSLYWYRQALGQGPEFLTYFNYEAQQDKSGLPNDRFSAERPEGSISTLTIQRTEQRDSAMYRCASSSDRCYEQYFGPGTRLTVT.

Here the CDR3 reads CSPPAGRREDHHEQFF. The CDR3 DNA is TGCAGCCCACCGGCCGGGAGGCGGGAGGACCACCATGAGCAGTTCTTC. This chain uses TRBV29-1 with TRBJ2-1, with 8 nucleotides matching TRBD2. This CDR3 has 16 amino acids. J lost 8 bases, V lost 8 bases, and 20 bases had no gene match. Germline V CDR1 and CDR2: SQVTM, ANQGSEA.

The genes are TRBV29-1 and TRBJ1-4, with D possibly TRBD1 on 6 matching bases. V was pared by 0 bases and J by 6 bases, with 17 bases between. Germline loops: CDR1 SQVTM, CDR2 ANQGSEA. This CDR3 is built from 16 residues. The CDR3 sequence is CSVEDLLAGADEKLFF. The CDR3 nucleotides read TGCAGCGTTGAAGATCTCCTCGCGGGGGCAGATGAAAAACTGTTTTTT.

The table lists this clonotype with many counts. The V gene is TRBV11-2, the J gene TRBJ1-1; D is possibly TRBD1 (5 bases). V was clipped by 1 base and J by 1 base, with 16 bases between them. The CDR3 covers 17 residues. Germline CDR1 and CDR2: SGHAT and FQNNGV. This chain's CDR3 is CASSLGLVGRKNTEAFF. The CDR3 nucleotides are TGTGCCAGCAGCTTAGGTTTGGTGGGACGGAAGAACACTGAAGCTTTCTTT.

This clonotype has a handful of counts. The chain joins TRBV10-3 to TRBJ1-4; 9 bases are shared with TRBD1. Germline V gene data show CDR1 as ENHRY and CDR2 as SYGVKD. J lost 4 bases, V lost 5 bases, and 5 bases had no gene match. This CDR3 contains 15 residues. In DNA, the CDR3 is TGTGCCATCAGTCCCTACAGGGGGCTTAATGAAAAACTGTTTTTT. Protein: CAISPYRGLNEKLFF.

This clonotype was seen a handful of times. The J gene is TRBJ2-7, the V gene TRBV6-2 or TRBV6-3, with D unresolved. The CDR3 length is 13 residues. Germline loops: CDR1 MNHEY, CDR2 SVGEGT. Trimming removed 3 bases from V and 1 base from J, with 7 bases in between. The CDR3 here is CASSYVGSYEQYF. The DNA for the CDR3 is TGTGCCAGCAGTTATGTTGGGTCCTACGAGCAGTACTTC.